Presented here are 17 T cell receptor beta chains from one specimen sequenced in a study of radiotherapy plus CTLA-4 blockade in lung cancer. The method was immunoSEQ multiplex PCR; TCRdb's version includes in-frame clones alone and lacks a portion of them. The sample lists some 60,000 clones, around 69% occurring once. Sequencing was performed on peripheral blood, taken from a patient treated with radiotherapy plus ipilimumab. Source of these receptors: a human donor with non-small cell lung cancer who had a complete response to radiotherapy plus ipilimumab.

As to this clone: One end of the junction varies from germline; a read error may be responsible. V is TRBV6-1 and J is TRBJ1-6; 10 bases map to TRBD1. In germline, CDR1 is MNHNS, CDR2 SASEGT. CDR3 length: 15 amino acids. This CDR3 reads CASSEARTGGKPLHF. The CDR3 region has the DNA TGTGCCAGCAGCGAAGCCCGGACAGGGGGTAAACCCCTCCACTTT.

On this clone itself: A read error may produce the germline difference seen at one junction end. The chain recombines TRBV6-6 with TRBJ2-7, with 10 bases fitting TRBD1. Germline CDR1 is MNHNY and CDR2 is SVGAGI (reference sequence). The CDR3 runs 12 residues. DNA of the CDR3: TGTGCCAGCAGAGCTGGACAGGGGGGGTGGGACTTC. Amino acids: CASRAGQGGWDF.

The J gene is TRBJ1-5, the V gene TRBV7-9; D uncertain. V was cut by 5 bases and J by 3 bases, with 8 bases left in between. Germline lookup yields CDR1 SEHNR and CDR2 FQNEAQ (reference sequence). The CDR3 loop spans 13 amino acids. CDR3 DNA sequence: TGTGCCAGCAGCCCACTGAACAATCAGCCCCAGCATTTT. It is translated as CASSPLNNQPQHF.

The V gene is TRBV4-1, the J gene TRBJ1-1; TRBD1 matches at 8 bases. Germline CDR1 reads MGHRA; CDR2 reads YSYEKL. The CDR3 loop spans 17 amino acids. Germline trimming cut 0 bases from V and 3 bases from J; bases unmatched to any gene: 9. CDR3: CASSQDLAADRDTEAFF. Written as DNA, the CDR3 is TGCGCCAGCAGCCAAGACCTGGCGGCGGACAGGGACACTGAAGCTTTCTTT.

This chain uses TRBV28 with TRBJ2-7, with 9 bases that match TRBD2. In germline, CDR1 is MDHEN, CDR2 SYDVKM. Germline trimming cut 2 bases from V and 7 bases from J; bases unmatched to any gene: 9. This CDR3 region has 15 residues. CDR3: CASSLILAGRGEQYF. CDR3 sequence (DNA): TGTGCCAGCAGTTTAATCCTAGCGGGGAGGGGGGAGCAGTACTTC.

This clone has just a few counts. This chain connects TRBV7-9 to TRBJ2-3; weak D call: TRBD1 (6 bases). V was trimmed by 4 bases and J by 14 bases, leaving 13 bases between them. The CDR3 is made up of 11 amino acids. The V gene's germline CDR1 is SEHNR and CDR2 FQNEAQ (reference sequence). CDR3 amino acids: CASSSGTSPYF. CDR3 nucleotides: TGTGCCAGCAGCTCCGGGACAAGTCCGTATTTT.

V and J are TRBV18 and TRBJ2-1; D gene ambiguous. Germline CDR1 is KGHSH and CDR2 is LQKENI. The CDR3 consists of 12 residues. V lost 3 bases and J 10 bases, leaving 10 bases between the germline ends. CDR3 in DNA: TGTGCCAGCTCACCCTTAAACGGGGAGCAGTTCTTC. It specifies CASSPLNGEQFF.

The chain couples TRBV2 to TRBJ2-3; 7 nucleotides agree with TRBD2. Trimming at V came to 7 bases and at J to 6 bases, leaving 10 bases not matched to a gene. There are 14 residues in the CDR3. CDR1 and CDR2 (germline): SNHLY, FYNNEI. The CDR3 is CASTGGRSADTQYF. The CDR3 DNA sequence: TGTGCCAGCACCGGGGGGAGGTCGGCGGATACGCAGTATTTT. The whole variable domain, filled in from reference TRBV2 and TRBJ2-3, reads EPEVTQTPSHQVTQMGQEVILRCVPISNHLYFYWYRQILGQKVEFLVSFYNNEISEKSEIFDDQFSVERPDGSNFTLKIRSTKLEDSAMYFCASTGGRSADTQYFGPGTRLTVL.

The CDR3 spells CASSYGAGEPSPYTF. The DNA of the CDR3 is TGTGCCAGCAGTTACGGGGCAGGGGAGCCATCACCCTACACCTTC. The genes are TRBV6-6 and TRBJ1-2; D is possibly TRBD1 (6 bases). V gave up 2 bases and J gave up 10 bases, with 20 bases separating them. Per the germline V gene, CDR1 is MNHNY and CDR2 is SVGAGI (reference sequence). The CDR3 sequence is 15 residues long.

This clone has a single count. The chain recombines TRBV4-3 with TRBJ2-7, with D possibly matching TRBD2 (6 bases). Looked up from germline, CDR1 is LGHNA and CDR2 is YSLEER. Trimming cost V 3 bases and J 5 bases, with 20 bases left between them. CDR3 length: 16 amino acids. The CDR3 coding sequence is TGCGCCAGCAGCCACTCACTGATCCGGGGGAGCGACGAGCAGTACTTC. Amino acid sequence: CASSHSLIRGSDEQYF.

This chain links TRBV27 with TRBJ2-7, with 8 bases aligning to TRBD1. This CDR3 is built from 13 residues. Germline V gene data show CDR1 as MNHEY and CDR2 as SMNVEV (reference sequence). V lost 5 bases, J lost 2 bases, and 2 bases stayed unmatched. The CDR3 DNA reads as TGTGCCAGCAGTCGACAGGGGACCTACGAGCAGTACTTC. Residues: CASSRQGTYEQYF.

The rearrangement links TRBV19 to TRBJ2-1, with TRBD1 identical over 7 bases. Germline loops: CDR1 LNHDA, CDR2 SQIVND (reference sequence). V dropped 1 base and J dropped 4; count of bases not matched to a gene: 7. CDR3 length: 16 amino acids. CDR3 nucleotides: TGTGCCAGTAGTATAGTAAGACAGGGTGGGTACAATGAGCAGTTCTTC. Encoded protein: CASSIVRQGGYNEQFF.

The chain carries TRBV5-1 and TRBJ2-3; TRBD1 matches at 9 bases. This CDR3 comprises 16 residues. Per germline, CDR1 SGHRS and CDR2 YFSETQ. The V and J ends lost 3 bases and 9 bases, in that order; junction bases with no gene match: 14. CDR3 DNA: TGCGCCAGCAGCTCATCAAAAACAGGGGGCGCAGGAACGCAGTATTTT. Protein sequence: CASSSSKTGGAGTQYF.

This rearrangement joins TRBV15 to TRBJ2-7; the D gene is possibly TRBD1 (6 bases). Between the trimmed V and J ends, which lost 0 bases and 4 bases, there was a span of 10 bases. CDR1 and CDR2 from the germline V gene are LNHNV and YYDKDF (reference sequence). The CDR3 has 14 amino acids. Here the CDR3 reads CATSRDLTGYEQYF. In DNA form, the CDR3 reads TGTGCCACCAGCAGAGATTTAACAGGGTACGAGCAGTACTTC.

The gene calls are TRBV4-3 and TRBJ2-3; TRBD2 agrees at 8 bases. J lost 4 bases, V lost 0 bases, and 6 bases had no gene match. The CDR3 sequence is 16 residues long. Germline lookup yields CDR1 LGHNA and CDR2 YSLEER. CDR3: CASSQEGPGGADTQYF. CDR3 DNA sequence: TGCGCCAGCAGCCAAGAGGGCCCGGGGGGGGCAGATACGCAGTATTTT.

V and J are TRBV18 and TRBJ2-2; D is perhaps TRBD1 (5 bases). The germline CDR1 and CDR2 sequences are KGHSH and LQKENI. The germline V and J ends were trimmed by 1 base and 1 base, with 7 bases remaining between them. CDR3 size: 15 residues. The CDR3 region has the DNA TGTGCCAGCTCACCACAGGGGCGGAACACCGGGGAGCTGTTTTTT. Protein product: CASSPQGRNTGELFF.

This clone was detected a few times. The CDR3 protein is CASSYEGGGPNEKLFF. CDR3 DNA sequence: TGTGCCAGCAGTTACGAGGGCGGGGGGCCTAATGAAAAACTGTTTTTT. The V call is TRBV6-6, the J call TRBJ1-4, with D possibly being TRBD1 (6 bases). Trimming cost V 2 bases and J 3 bases, with 13 bases left between them. Germline CDR1 MNHNY, CDR2 SVGAGI (reference sequence). The CDR3 spans 16 residues.